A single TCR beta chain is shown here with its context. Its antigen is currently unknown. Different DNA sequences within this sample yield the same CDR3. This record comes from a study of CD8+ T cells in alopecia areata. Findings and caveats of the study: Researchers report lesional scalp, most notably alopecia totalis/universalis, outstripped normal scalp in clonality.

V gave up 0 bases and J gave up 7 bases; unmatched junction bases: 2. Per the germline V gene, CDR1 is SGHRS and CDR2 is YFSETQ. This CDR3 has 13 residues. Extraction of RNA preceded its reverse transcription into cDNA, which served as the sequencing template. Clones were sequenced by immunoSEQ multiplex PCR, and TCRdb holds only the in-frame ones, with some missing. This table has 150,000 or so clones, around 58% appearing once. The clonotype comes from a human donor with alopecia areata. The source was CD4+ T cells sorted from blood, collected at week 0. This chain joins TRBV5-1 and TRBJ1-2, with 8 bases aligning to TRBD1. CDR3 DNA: TGCGCCAGCAGCTTGGGGCAGGGGGCTGGCTACACCTTC. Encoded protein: CASSLGQGAGYTF.